These T cell receptor beta chains were read from a single sample in a study of CD4 T cells in relation to SARS-CoV-2 and coronaviruses. Libraries were prepared by immunoSEQ multiplex PCR; TCRdb keeps only in-frame clonotypes and omits some of them. The table has tens of thousands of clones, over 65% seen once; the top ten hold roughly 22%. Their recognized antigens are unknown. The sequenced material came from CD4+ T cells from PBMCs, cultured in vitro. The source of these receptors is a human donor in good health. Both conserved end residues are trimmed from each CDR3. The D gene is left open where the match is weak. Only some rows state a clone size, as once, few, many or a class for expanded clones.

J gene,V gene,D gene,clone size,CDR3 protein
TRBJ2-1,TRBV4-1,TRBD2,few,ASSQVSGTLGGEQF
TRBJ1-5,TRBV3-1/TRBV3-2,NA,NA,ASSNGLGLNQPQH
TRBJ1-6,TRBV7-8,NA,NA,ASSPSLPGLSSPLH
TRBJ2-7,TRBV7-2,NA,NA,ASSLGRIEQY
TRBJ1-2,TRBV6-1,NA,NA,ASSEVWGDGYT
TRBJ2-1,TRBV12-5,TRBD2,NA,ASGLGTSGTRRYNEQF
TRBJ1-1,TRBV4-1,NA,NA,ASSQVPQGRSEAF
TRBJ2-1,TRBV25-1,NA,NA,ASSGDSFDEQF
TRBJ2-4,TRBV7-3,TRBD2,NA,ASSRTGTSVQY
TRBJ1-2,TRBV2,TRBD1,NA,ASRIERGLGPANGYT
TRBJ2-2,TRBV29-1,NA,few,SVARRNTGELF
TRBJ1-2,TRBV4-1,NA,NA,ASSQGGRQRGYT
TRBJ2-5,TRBV5-6,NA,NA,ASSLEEETQY
TRBJ1-1,TRBV4-2,NA,NA,ASREGSLATNTEAF
TRBJ2-1,TRBV7-2,NA,NA,ASTLTVGNEQF
TRBJ1-2,TRBV6-5,TRBD1,NA,ASSYLRDRGSYGYT
TRBJ1-4,TRBV5-1,NA,NA,ASAPGQEGEKLF
TRBJ1-1,TRBV12-5,TRBD1,NA,ASGLVLGQGGTEAF
TRBJ2-2,TRBV4-3,TRBD2,NA,ASSQGPSGTNAGELF
TRBJ2-1,TRBV7-2,TRBD1,NA,AMSPGQGYNEQF
TRBJ2-2,TRBV4-3,TRBD2,NA,ASSQEGQGLAIVTGELF
TRBJ1-2,TRBV27,NA,NA,ASSLALRRGSLSGYT
TRBJ2-7,TRBV2,NA,NA,ASSGDIVDYEQY
TRBJ2-2,TRBV9,NA,NA,ASSPAGDTGELF
TRBJ1-5,TRBV7-8,NA,NA,ASSLEEGTRNQPQH
TRBJ2-2,TRBV5-4,TRBD1,NA,ASTSRRGPNTGELF
TRBJ1-2,TRBV4-2,TRBD1,NA,ASSRAGGGGYT